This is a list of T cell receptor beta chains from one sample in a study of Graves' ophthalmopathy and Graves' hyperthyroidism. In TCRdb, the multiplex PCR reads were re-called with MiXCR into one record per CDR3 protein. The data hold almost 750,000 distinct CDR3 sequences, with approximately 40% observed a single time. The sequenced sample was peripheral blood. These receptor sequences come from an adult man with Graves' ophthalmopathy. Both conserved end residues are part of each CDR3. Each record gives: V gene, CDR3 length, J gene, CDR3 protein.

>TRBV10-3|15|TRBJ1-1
CAISTGSSGNTEAFF
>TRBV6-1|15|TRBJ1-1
CASSEERGLETEAFF
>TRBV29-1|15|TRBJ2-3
CSVEGLAGGIDTQYF
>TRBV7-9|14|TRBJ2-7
CASTQEGASYEQYF
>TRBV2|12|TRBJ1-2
CASSESGFGYTF
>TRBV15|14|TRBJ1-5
CATSRDSDNQPQHF
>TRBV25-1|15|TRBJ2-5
CASRRLAGGSGAQYF
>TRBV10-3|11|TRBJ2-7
CASSSGGEQYF
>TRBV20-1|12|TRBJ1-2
CSASAENYGYTF
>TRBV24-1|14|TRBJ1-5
CATSERYVGQPQHF
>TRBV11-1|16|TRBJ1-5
CASSSGGVWSNQPQHF
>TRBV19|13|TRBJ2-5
CASRSSGTETQYF
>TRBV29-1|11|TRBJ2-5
CSVETGETQYF
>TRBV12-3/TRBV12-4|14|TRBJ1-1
CASKRDRGLPEAFF
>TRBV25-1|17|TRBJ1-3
CASSECVGTISGNTIYF
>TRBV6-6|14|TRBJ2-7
CASLQGGRYYEQYF
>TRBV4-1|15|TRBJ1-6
CASSQEEIGPSPLHF
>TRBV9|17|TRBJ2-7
CASSTPGTSGDGHEQYF
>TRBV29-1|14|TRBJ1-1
CSGSPDSLNTEAFF
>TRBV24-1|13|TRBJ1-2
CASSQAGGGWYTF
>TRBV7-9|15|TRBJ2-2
CASSTRTVNTGELFF
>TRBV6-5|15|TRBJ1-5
CASGKQARSNQPQHF
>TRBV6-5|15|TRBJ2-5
CASSSGLPAGETQYF
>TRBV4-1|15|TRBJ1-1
CASSQDHTGRAEAFF
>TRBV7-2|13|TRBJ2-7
CASSPPSGTEQYF
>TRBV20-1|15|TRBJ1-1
CSARDHRGLNTEAFF
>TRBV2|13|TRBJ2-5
CASSEAGVETQYF
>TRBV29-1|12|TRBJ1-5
CSYNDHNQPQHF
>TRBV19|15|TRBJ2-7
CASSIEASGSYEQYF
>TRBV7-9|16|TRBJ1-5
CASSLGSGQSNQPQHF
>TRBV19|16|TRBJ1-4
CASTPGPNPGNEKLFF
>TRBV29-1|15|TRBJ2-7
CSVVVRGDSGVEQYF
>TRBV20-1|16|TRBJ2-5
CSARGPGVKYQETQYF
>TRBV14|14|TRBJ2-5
CASSQEASPETQYF
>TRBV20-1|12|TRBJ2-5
CSARPERETQYF
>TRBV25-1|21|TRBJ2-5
CASSESFLSPGLAGAIETQYF
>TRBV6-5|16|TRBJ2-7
CASSEILVGRLYEQYF
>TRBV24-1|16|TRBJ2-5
CATSDSGTVWQETQYF
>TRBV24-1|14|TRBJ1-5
CAASTQGQRQPQHF
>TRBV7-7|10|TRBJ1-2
CASSFDGYTF
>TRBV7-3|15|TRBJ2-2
CASSPSRANTGELFF
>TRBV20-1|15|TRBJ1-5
CSARDGSSVGQPQHF
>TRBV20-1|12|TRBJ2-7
CSARRATYEQYF
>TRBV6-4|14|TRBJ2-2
CASSDSENTGELFF
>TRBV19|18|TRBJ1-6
CASSTRSGTGGLNSPLHF
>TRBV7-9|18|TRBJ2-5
CASSQEGGRLKYQETQYF
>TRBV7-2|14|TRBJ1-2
CASSPGQGVDGYTF
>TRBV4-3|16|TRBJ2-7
CASSQDLSGRAYEQYF
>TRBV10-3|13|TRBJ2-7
CAISARESYEQYF
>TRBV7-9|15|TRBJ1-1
CASSLGDRVYTEAFF